Listed here are 23 T cell receptor beta chains from one sample, sequenced in a study of identical twins. TCRdb re-derived calls from the 5' RACE reads in MiXCR, one entry per CDR3 protein. Of just over 500,000 distinct CDR3 sequences listed, less than 25% were seen once; the top ten hold roughly 0.91%. This same sample was also taken into another study, of T cells expressing NK-cell markers.

The sequencing sample was made of CD4+ T cells sorted from blood. The receptors stem from a woman aged 18-35 years in good health.

The rearrangement joins TRBV5-1 to TRBJ2-1; 7 nucleotides match TRBD2. The CDR3 runs to 15 residues. Germline CDR1 and CDR2: SGHRS and YFSETQ. The V gene end was trimmed by 0 bases and the J gene end by 2 bases; junction bases not matched to a gene: 2. CDR3 amino acids: CASSLERGPYNEQFF. CDR3 sequence (DNA): TGCGCCAGCAGCTTGGAGCGGGGACCCTACAATGAGCAGTTCTTC.

This clonotype was seen a handful of times. The CDR3, as DNA: TGTGCCAGCAGCTCGCCGGGACAGGGGGTTGTGGCTAATGAAAAACTGTTTTTT. Translation gives CASSSPGQGVVANEKLFF. V is TRBV5-5 and J is TRBJ1-4; 11 bases are a match to TRBD1. Unmatched junction bases numbered 10, after V lost 3 bases and J lost 3 bases. This CDR3 has 18 residues. The germline V gene has CDR1 SGHKS and CDR2 YYEKEE (reference sequence).

This chain joins TRBV20-1 and TRBJ2-3; 7 nucleotides align to TRBD1. The CDR3 covers 14 residues. CDR1 and CDR2 from the germline V gene are DFQATT and SNEGSKA (reference sequence). The trim removed 2 bases at V and 2 bases at J, leaving 4 bases unmatched. This CDR3 reads CSARPGTATDTQYF. Written as DNA, the CDR3 is TGCAGTGCTAGACCCGGGACAGCCACAGATACGCAGTATTTT.

The sample holds many counts of this clonotype. The chain carries TRBV20-1 and TRBJ2-3; a weak D match, TRBD2 (7 bases). Between the trimmed V and J ends, which lost 6 bases and 2 bases, there was a span of 15 bases. CDR1 is DFQATT, CDR2 SNEGSKA, per germline (reference sequence). The CDR3 sequence is 14 residues long. Here the CDR3 reads CSALGGAITDTQYF. CDR3 DNA sequence: TGCAGTGCCCTTGGGGGGGCAATCACAGATACGCAGTATTTT.

J is TRBJ2-7 and V is TRBV6-2 or TRBV6-3, with D tentatively TRBD1 or TRBD2 (5 bases each). The V gene's germline CDR1 is MNHEY and CDR2 SVGEGT. Trimming took 0 bases from V and 0 from J, leaving 9 bases between them. The CDR3 totals 15 residues. CDR3 coding DNA: TGTGCCAGCAGTTACTCGGGGACGTACTCCTACGAGCAGTACTTC. Its translation is CASSYSGTYSYEQYF.

This clonotype was detected a few times. This sequence joins TRBV12-3 or TRBV12-4 and TRBJ2-2, with D perhaps matching TRBD2 (5 bases). The CDR3 contains 18 residues. The V gene lost 6 bases and the J gene lost 1 base, with 21 bases spanning the gap. CDR3 sequence reads: CASRPWWEPTLNTGELFF. Written as DNA, the CDR3 is TGTGCCAGCAGACCTTGGTGGGAGCCCACCTTGAACACCGGGGAGCTGTTTTTT.

V is TRBV9 and J is TRBJ2-7; TRBD2 matches 13 bases. J gave up 2 bases and V 3 bases, and 2 bases lay outside the gene matches. This CDR3 is 15 amino acids long. From germline, CDR1 is SGDLS and CDR2 YYNGEE. Here the CDR3 reads CASSATSGGTYEQYF. The DNA for the CDR3 is TGTGCCAGCAGCGCGACTAGCGGGGGGACCTACGAGCAGTACTTC. The full variable domain, in which reference TRBV9 and TRBJ2-7 provide the parts outside the CDR3, is DSGVTQTPKHLITATGQRVTLRCSPRSGDLSVYWYQQSLDQGLQFLIQYYNGEERAKGNILERFSAQQFPDLHSELNLSSLELGDSALYFCASSATSGGTYEQYFGPGTRLTVT.

The V and J genes are TRBV5-1 and TRBJ2-5; tentative D call: TRBD2 (6 bases). This CDR3 has 14 residues. V lost 4 bases, J lost 0 bases, and 10 bases lay in between. Germline-derived CDR1 and CDR2 are SGHRS and YFSETQ. CDR3 protein: CASSPWGDQETQYF. The CDR3 bases are TGCGCCAGCAGCCCCTGGGGGGACCAAGAGACCCAGTACTTC. The variable domain in full, with the rest retrieved from reference TRBV5-1 and TRBJ2-5, is KAGVTQTPRYLIKTRGQQVTLSCSPISGHRSVSWYQQTPGQGLQFLFEYFSETQRNKGNFPGRFSGRQFSNSRSEMNVSTLELGDSALYLCASSPWGDQETQYFGPGTRLLVL.

The rearrangement joins TRBV6-2 or TRBV6-3 to TRBJ2-7, with TRBD2 matching over 8 bases. V gave up 7 bases and J gave up 5 bases; unmatched junction bases: 7. There are 13 residues in the CDR3. Germline loops: CDR1 MNHEY, CDR2 SVGEGT. CDR3 bases: TGTGCCAGCAAGCAGCGGGGGCTCAACGAGCAGTACTTC. Encoded protein: CASKQRGLNEQYF.

The chain employs TRBV6-1 and TRBJ1-1; weak D call: TRBD1 (5 bases). CDR3 length equals 15 residues. Trimming took off 4 bases at V and 0 bases at J, with 12 bases between the two ends. CDR1 MNHNS and CDR2 SASEGT come from the germline V gene. The CDR3 here is CASSVFRGMNTEAFF. Written as DNA, the CDR3 is TGTGCCAGCAGTGTGTTTCGGGGCATGAACACTGAAGCTTTCTTT.

CDR3 residues: CAISEFGSPSTDTQYF. DNA of the CDR3: TGTGCCATCAGTGAGTTTGGCTCTCCTAGCACAGATACGCAGTATTTT. The J gene is TRBJ2-3, the V gene TRBV10-3; D is ambiguous. Germline CDR1 reads ENHRY; CDR2 reads SYGVKD. Trimming removed 1 base at V and 0 bases at J, with 11 bases between. CDR3 length: 16 amino acids.

This clonotype was recorded a few times. The genes are TRBV12-3 or TRBV12-4 and TRBJ2-3; 11 positions agree with TRBD2. V shed 5 bases and J 8 bases; nucleotides not matched to a gene: 9. This CDR3 is built from 15 residues. CDR3 amino acids: CASSPGSGGAGTQYF. CDR3 sequence (DNA): TGTGCCAGCAGTCCGGGTAGCGGGGGGGCGGGTACGCAGTATTTT.

The chain uses TRBV5-1 and TRBJ2-1; 9 nucleotides line up with TRBD2. V was pared by 4 bases and J by 8 bases, with 13 bases of the junction left unmatched. The CDR3 totals 16 residues. Germline CDR1 is SGHRS and CDR2 is YFSETQ. The CDR3 DNA sequence: TGCGCCAGCAGCCGGGGGTCTAGCGGGGTCTCACATGAGCAGTTCTTC. Its protein product is CASSRGSSGVSHEQFF.

The chain links TRBV12-3 or TRBV12-4 to TRBJ1-2; 7 nucleotides align to TRBD1. V trimming: 3 bases; J trimming: 7 bases; junction bases outside the gene matches: 11. CDR3 length equals 15 residues. The CDR3 DNA sequence: TGTGCCAGCAGTTTTGACGACAGGGCTATTTCTGGCTACACCTTC. It specifies CASSFDDRAISGYTF.

The V and J genes are TRBV27 and TRBJ1-1; D not resolved. Germline values: CDR1 MNHEY, CDR2 SMNVEV (reference sequence). CDR3 length equals 14 residues. V lost 7 bases and J lost 2, with 14 bases in between. The CDR3 DNA is TGTGCCAGCATCTCCCTCCTTAAAAACACTGAAGCTTTCTTT. Its translation is CASISLLKNTEAFF.

Comment on this clonotype: This may be a read error: a much more frequent sequence differs by one nucleotide. The rearrangement links TRBV24-1 to TRBJ2-3, with TRBD2 matching over 8 bases. CDR1 is KGHDR and CDR2 is SFDVKD in the germline V gene. This CDR3 is built from 15 residues. CDR3 sequence reads: CATSDGREDTNTQYF. The CDR3 DNA reads TGTGCCACCAGTGATGGGCGGGAGGACACAAATACGCAGTATTTT.

The gene calls are TRBV5-1 and TRBJ1-6; 7 nucleotides line up with TRBD1. Germline values: CDR1 SGHRS, CDR2 YFSETQ. J gave up 10 bases and V 5 bases, and 3 bases lay outside the gene matches. The CDR3 consists of 12 residues. CDR3 amino acids: CASRIGGSPLHF. For the CDR3, the DNA is TGCGCCAGCAGAATAGGGGGCTCACCCCTCCACTTT.

This clonotype has a handful of counts. The chain joins TRBV5-1 to TRBJ1-6, with D possibly being TRBD1 (5 bases). Germline V lookup: CDR1 SGHRS, CDR2 YFSETQ. This CDR3 has 14 amino acids. The V end lost 2 bases, the J end lost 3 bases, and 6 bases lay between the germline ends. CDR3 residues: CASSFDSYNSPLHF. In DNA form, the CDR3 reads TGCGCCAGCAGCTTTGACAGCTATAATTCACCCCTCCACTTT. The variable domain in full, completed from reference TRBV5-1 and TRBJ1-6, reads KAGVTQTPRYLIKTRGQQVTLSCSPISGHRSVSWYQQTPGQGLQFLFEYFSETQRNKGNFPGRFSGRQFSNSRSEMNVSTLELGDSALYLCASSFDSYNSPLHFGNGTRLTVT.

This clonotype was seen many times. V gene TRBV6-1 combines with J gene TRBJ2-5, with TRBD2 identical over 11 bases. Per the germline V gene, CDR1 is MNHNS and CDR2 is SASEGT. Trimming took 6 bases from V and 8 from J; bases not matched to a gene: 5. The CDR3 is 13 residues long. In DNA form, the CDR3 reads TGTGCCAGCAGCCTAGCGGGAGGCCGAACCCAGTACTTC. This encodes CASSLAGGRTQYF.

The genes are TRBV6-2 or TRBV6-3 and TRBJ2-1, with a weak D call TRBD1 (6 bases). This CDR3 is 13 amino acids long. V was cut by 5 bases and J by 10 bases, with 15 bases left in between. CDR1 and CDR2 from the germline V gene are MNHEY and SVGEGT. CDR3 protein: CASSRQGIGEQFF. In DNA, the CDR3 is TGTGCCAGCAGTAGGCAGGGGATAGGGGAGCAGTTCTTC.

V usage is TRBV18 and J usage is TRBJ2-7, with 7 bases lining up with TRBD2. The CDR3 runs to 16 residues. CDR1 and CDR2 from the germline V gene are KGHSH and LQKENI. With V trimmed by 2 bases and J by 5 bases, 12 bases remained unmatched. CDR3 in DNA: TGTGCCAGCTCACCATTGCCGGGAGGTCTCTCGGACGAGCAGTACTTC. This translates into CASSPLPGGLSDEQYF.

A few counts support this clonotype. The chain links TRBV7-9 to TRBJ1-1; no firm D call. Trimming stripped 5 bases from V and 1 base from J, with 8 bases between. The CDR3 length is 13 residues. Germline loops: CDR1 SEHNR, CDR2 FQNEAQ (reference sequence). The CDR3 reads CASSNDKNTEAFF. CDR3 DNA sequence: TGTGCCAGCAGCAATGACAAGAACACTGAAGCTTTCTTT.

In this sample, this clonotype turned up a few times. The chain is built from TRBV2 and TRBJ2-2; D is unresolved. Between the trimmed V and J ends, which lost 3 bases and 4 bases, there was a span of 12 bases. The CDR3 covers 15 residues. In germline, CDR1 is SNHLY, CDR2 FYNNEI. The CDR3 sequence is CASSDRVPGTGELFF. The CDR3 bases are TGTGCCAGCAGTGACCGCGTTCCGGGCACCGGGGAGCTGTTTTTT.